The source of this TCR beta chain is a study of shared clonotypes between healthy human individuals. Overall study findings and caveats: Several donors shared 4.5% to 6.5% of their naive CD4 clonotypes.

Notes on this clone: Antigen specificity is unknown.

This CDR3 spans 14 amino acids. Trimming stripped 3 bases from V and 1 base from J, with 10 bases between. Germline V lookup: CDR1 SGHTA, CDR2 FQGTGA. Sequenced by immunoSEQ multiplex PCR; TCRdb stores in-frame clones only, minus some. The sample holds under 2.5 million clones, about nine tenths seen once. Within Nashville, Tennessee resided all donors, each a Caucasian adult. This rearrangement joins TRBV7-3 to TRBJ2-7; D is possibly TRBD2 (6 bases). The TCR was taken from a man in his late teens or twenties in good health. Some clones in this sample may be carry-over from other donors' samples. Sequenced sample: naive CD4+ T cells from PBMCs. The subset was: CD45RA+ positively selected. The chain's CDR3 is CASSLAGRSYEQYF. CDR3 nucleotides: TGTGCCAGCAGCTTGGCGGGGAGATCCTACGAGCAGTACTTC.